A selection of T cell receptor beta chains follows, all from one sample in a study of T cell responses to AZD1222 COVID-19 vaccine. This table comes from immunoSEQ multiplex PCR, and its TCRdb copy is limited to in-frame clones, with some not included. The sample includes 150,000 to 200,000 clones, approximately 92% of them seen just once. The starting material was peripheral blood, obtained on day 0 of AZD1222 vaccination. The receptors here all came from an adult in good health. The CDR3 runs from the conserved cysteine through the conserved F or W. The D gene is left open where the match is weak. Clone size is stated in some rows and not others, as once, few, many or a class when expanded.

v_call: TRBV24-1
clone_size: -
j_call: TRBJ1-2
d_call: TRBD1
cdr3_aa: CATSDLTGGDGYTF
cdr3_nt: TGTGCCACCAGTGATCTGACAGGGGGAGATGGCTACACCTTC

v_call: TRBV24-1
clone_size: -
j_call: TRBJ1-5
d_call: TRBD1
cdr3_aa: CATSAKGGSGNQPQHF
cdr3_nt: TGTGCCACCAGTGCGAAAGGGGGCAGCGGGAATCAGCCCCAGCATTTT

v_call: TRBV4-3
clone_size: -
j_call: TRBJ1-2
d_call: TRBD1
cdr3_aa: CASSQGDREIYGYTF
cdr3_nt: TGCGCCAGCAGCCAGGGGGACAGGGAGATTTATGGCTACACCTTC

v_call: TRBV19
clone_size: -
j_call: TRBJ1-3
d_call: -
cdr3_aa: CASSIGMGFPPGNTIYF
cdr3_nt: TGTGCCAGTAGTATTGGAATGGGCTTCCCCCCTGGAAACACCATATATTTT

v_call: TRBV7-2
clone_size: -
j_call: TRBJ1-5
d_call: -
cdr3_aa: CASSWSAGSNQPQHF
cdr3_nt: TGTGCCAGCAGCTGGTCCGCGGGTAGCAATCAGCCCCAGCATTTT

v_call: TRBV15
clone_size: -
j_call: TRBJ2-2
d_call: TRBD2
cdr3_aa: CATSILAGPTGELFF
cdr3_nt: TGTGCCACCAGCATTTTAGCGGGGCCGACCGGGGAGCTGTTTTTT

v_call: TRBV27
clone_size: -
j_call: TRBJ2-1
d_call: TRBD1
cdr3_aa: CASSPGPGTGDNGDEQFF
cdr3_nt: TGTGCCAGCAGCCCCGGACCCGGGACAGGGGACAATGGAGATGAGCAGTTCTTC

v_call: TRBV18
clone_size: -
j_call: TRBJ1-2
d_call: TRBD1
cdr3_aa: CASSLGTGEGYTF
cdr3_nt: TGTGCCAGCTCACTTGGGACAGGGGAAGGCTACACCTTC

v_call: TRBV28
clone_size: -
j_call: TRBJ1-6
d_call: -
cdr3_aa: CASQGTVSPLHF
cdr3_nt: TGTGCCAGCCAGGGAACGGTGTCACCCCTCCACTTT

v_call: TRBV20-1
clone_size: once
j_call: TRBJ2-3
d_call: -
cdr3_aa: CSAWHGDTQYF
cdr3_nt: TGCAGTGCGTGGCACGGAGATACGCAGTATTTT

v_call: TRBV7-2
clone_size: -
j_call: TRBJ2-5
d_call: TRBD1
cdr3_aa: CASSSRDREETQYF
cdr3_nt: TGTGCCAGCAGCTCCCGGGACAGGGAAGAGACCCAGTACTTC

v_call: TRBV6-5
clone_size: -
j_call: TRBJ2-3
d_call: TRBD2
cdr3_aa: CASSYRGGSRTDTQYF
cdr3_nt: TGTGCCAGCAGTTACCGGGGAGGGTCCCGCACAGATACGCAGTATTTT

v_call: TRBV27
clone_size: -
j_call: TRBJ2-2
d_call: TRBD1
cdr3_aa: CASSFWARGTGELFF
cdr3_nt: TGTGCCAGCAGTTTCTGGGCCAGGGGGACCGGGGAGCTGTTTTTT

v_call: TRBV3-1/TRBV3-2
clone_size: -
j_call: TRBJ2-4
d_call: -
cdr3_aa: CASSPDRKIIAKNIQYF
cdr3_nt: TGTGCCAGCAGCCCGGACCGGAAAATAATAGCCAAAAACATTCAGTACTTC

v_call: TRBV25-1
clone_size: -
j_call: TRBJ1-2
d_call: -
cdr3_aa: CASLGVGNYGYTF
cdr3_nt: TGTGCCAGTCTCGGGGTGGGCAACTATGGCTACACCTTC

v_call: TRBV19
clone_size: -
j_call: TRBJ1-5
d_call: -
cdr3_aa: CASSISATLNQPQHF
cdr3_nt: TGTGCCAGTAGTATTTCGGCTACCCTCAATCAGCCCCAGCATTTT

v_call: TRBV28
clone_size: -
j_call: TRBJ1-3
d_call: TRBD1
cdr3_aa: CASGQSGGSGNTIYF
cdr3_nt: TGTGCCAGCGGCCAATCAGGGGGTTCTGGAAACACCATATATTTT

v_call: TRBV7-2
clone_size: -
j_call: TRBJ2-7
d_call: -
cdr3_aa: CASSLGRVLGYEQYF
cdr3_nt: TGTGCCAGCAGCTTAGGGAGGGTGTTGGGCTACGAGCAGTACTTC

v_call: TRBV5-1
clone_size: -
j_call: TRBJ2-1
d_call: TRBD2
cdr3_aa: CASSQGTSGDEQFF
cdr3_nt: TGCGCCAGCAGCCAAGGGACTAGCGGGGATGAGCAGTTCTTC

v_call: TRBV7-9
clone_size: -
j_call: TRBJ1-1
d_call: -
cdr3_aa: CASSSSVQGLPEAFF
cdr3_nt: TGTGCCAGCAGCTCCTCAGTTCAGGGCCTCCCTGAAGCTTTCTTT

v_call: TRBV7-9
clone_size: -
j_call: TRBJ1-6
d_call: -
cdr3_aa: CASSLDRSNSPLHF
cdr3_nt: TGTGCCAGCAGCTTAGACAGATCTAATTCACCCCTCCACTTT

v_call: TRBV2
clone_size: -
j_call: TRBJ1-2
d_call: -
cdr3_aa: CASSDPGPQNYGYTF
cdr3_nt: TGTGCCAGCAGTGACCCAGGTCCTCAAAACTATGGCTACACCTTC

v_call: TRBV24-1
clone_size: -
j_call: TRBJ2-5
d_call: -
cdr3_aa: CATSDPNDRAPETQYF
cdr3_nt: TGTGCCACCAGTGATCCCAACGACAGAGCCCCGGAGACCCAGTACTTC

v_call: TRBV11-2
clone_size: -
j_call: TRBJ1-2
d_call: -
cdr3_aa: CASSIQGLDGYTF
cdr3_nt: TGTGCCAGCAGCATCCAGGGATTGGATGGCTACACCTTC

v_call: TRBV30
clone_size: -
j_call: TRBJ1-5
d_call: -
cdr3_aa: CAWKGQGHQPQHF
cdr3_nt: TGTGCCTGGAAAGGTCAGGGGCATCAGCCCCAGCATTTT

v_call: TRBV28
clone_size: -
j_call: TRBJ2-3
d_call: TRBD2
cdr3_aa: CASRGRGFTDTQYF
cdr3_nt: TGTGCCAGCAGGGGGCGGGGGTTCACAGATACGCAGTATTTT

v_call: TRBV6-5
clone_size: -
j_call: TRBJ1-2
d_call: -
cdr3_aa: CASSYSPGNYGYTF
cdr3_nt: TGTGCCAGCAGTTACTCCCCAGGGAACTATGGCTACACCTTC

v_call: TRBV6-5
clone_size: -
j_call: TRBJ2-7
d_call: -
cdr3_aa: CASSWERYEQYF
cdr3_nt: TGTGCCAGCAGTTGGGAGCGGTACGAGCAGTACTTC